These 7 T cell receptor beta chains were all obtained from the same sample, sequenced in a study of blood T cell repertoires in COVID-19. Profiled with immunoSEQ multiplex PCR; TCRdb holds only in-frame clones, not every one. The data hold under 300,000 clones, with about four fifths observed a single time. The material sequenced was peripheral blood. These receptors all stem from a human donor with COVID-19, enrolled during active disease. The donor label of this sample is uncertain.

The chain joins TRBV27 to TRBJ2-2; 10 bases line up with TRBD1. Losses at the gene ends were 2 bases for V and 6 bases for J; bases not matched to a gene: 6. The CDR3 loop spans 16 amino acids. Germline CDR1 MNHEY, CDR2 SMNVEV (reference sequence). CDR3 DNA sequence: TGTGCCAGCAGTTTAGGGGGGACAGGGGTTCCCGGGGAGCTGTTTTTT. This translates into CASSLGGTGVPGELFF.

V is TRBV5-6 and J is TRBJ2-3, with 12 bases identical to TRBD1. V lost 0 bases to trimming and J lost 4 bases; unmatched junction nucleotides: 3. This CDR3 contains 16 residues. The germline V gene encodes CDR1 SGHDT and CDR2 YYEEEE. The CDR3 DNA is TGTGCCAGCAGCTTGGTGGGACAGGGGGCTGCAGATACGCAGTATTTT. Encoded protein: CASSLVGQGAADTQYF.

The chain has TRBV6-5 and TRBJ1-5, with D perhaps TRBD1 (5 bases). Germline lookup yields CDR1 MNHEY and CDR2 SVGAGI. Trimming pared 7 bases from V and 0 bases from J, leaving 10 bases between. The CDR3 extends over 14 amino acids. Written as DNA, the CDR3 is TGTGCCAGCAACCGCAGGGTTAGCAATCAGCCCCAGCATTTT. Translating it yields CASNRRVSNQPQHF.

This chain links TRBV12-3 or TRBV12-4 with TRBJ1-4, with D possibly being TRBD1 (5 bases). The CDR3 has 13 amino acids. With 5 bases removed from V and 5 bases from J, the gap between germline ends came to 9 bases. CDR3 sequence (DNA): TGTGCCAGCAGTAGAACAGGAAATGAAAAACTGTTTTTT. It is translated as CASSRTGNEKLFF.

This chain uses TRBV28 with TRBJ2-7; D is possibly TRBD2 (6 bases). The germline V and J ends were trimmed by 0 bases and 3 bases, with 12 bases remaining between them. Germline values: CDR1 MDHEN, CDR2 SYDVKM. The CDR3 is 15 residues long. The CDR3 loop is CASSLWGGILYEQYF. The CDR3 DNA is TGTGCCAGCAGTTTATGGGGGGGAATTCTCTACGAGCAGTACTTC.

The chain carries TRBV11-2 and TRBJ2-7; 8 bases line up with TRBD2. Germline CDR1 is SGHAT and CDR2 is FQNNGV. Trimming removed 3 bases from V and 3 bases from J; junction bases left unmatched: 1. The CDR3 covers 13 residues. CDR3 coding DNA: TGTGCCAGCAGCTTGGGACTAGACTACGAGCAGTACTTC. Protein product: CASSLGLDYEQYF.

V and J are TRBV6-4 and TRBJ2-1; possibly TRBD2 for D (6 bases). This CDR3 comprises 13 residues. V lost 8 bases and J lost 5, with 13 bases in between. The germline V gene encodes CDR1 MRHNA and CDR2 SNTAGT. Written as DNA, the CDR3 is TGTGCCAGCTCTAGGGAGGCTAACAATGAGCAGTTCTTC. Protein: CASSREANNEQFF.